The rows below give T cell receptor beta chains drawn from one sample of a study of T cell responses to AZD1222 COVID-19 vaccine. Clones were sequenced by immunoSEQ multiplex PCR, and TCRdb holds only the in-frame ones, with some missing. The table shows about 110,000 clones, with around 94% occurring only once. The sample here was peripheral blood, taken on day 0 of AZD1222 vaccination. The receptors here all came from an adult in good health. CDR3s leave out the opening cysteine and the closing phenylalanine or tryptophan.

v_call: TRBV19; j_call: TRBJ1-5; cdr3_aa: ASTDGRDGQPQH
v_call: TRBV12-3/TRBV12-4; j_call: TRBJ2-5; cdr3_aa: ASSSGSGETQY
v_call: TRBV23-1; j_call: TRBJ1-6; cdr3_aa: ASSQSEKSPH
v_call: TRBV28; j_call: TRBJ1-6; cdr3_aa: ASRDPGSDSPLH
v_call: TRBV28; j_call: TRBJ1-6; cdr3_aa: ASSSHGGGRLNSPLH
v_call: TRBV20-1; j_call: TRBJ1-3; cdr3_aa: STLRGNTIY
v_call: TRBV5-4; j_call: TRBJ2-7; cdr3_aa: ASSFGTGSYEQY
v_call: TRBV28; j_call: TRBJ1-3; cdr3_aa: ASSLPRSGNTIY
v_call: TRBV29-1; j_call: TRBJ2-7; cdr3_aa: SVVMSRGLYEQY
v_call: TRBV7-3; j_call: TRBJ2-3; cdr3_aa: ASSQDKREGPHTQY
v_call: TRBV6-5; j_call: TRBJ2-1; cdr3_aa: ASGLVTPQGNEQF
v_call: TRBV9; j_call: TRBJ1-2; cdr3_aa: ASSDFKQANYGYT
v_call: TRBV5-1; j_call: TRBJ1-1; cdr3_aa: ASSLVLGTEAF
v_call: TRBV12-3/TRBV12-4; j_call: TRBJ1-2; cdr3_aa: ASSLENYGYT
v_call: TRBV18; j_call: TRBJ2-7; cdr3_aa: ASSREGTEQY
v_call: TRBV7-9; j_call: TRBJ2-5; cdr3_aa: ASSRGLVETQY
v_call: TRBV19; j_call: TRBJ1-6; cdr3_aa: ASSVVMSSNSPLH
v_call: TRBV11-1; j_call: TRBJ1-1; cdr3_aa: ASSDTRGTEAF
v_call: TRBV6-5; j_call: TRBJ2-1; cdr3_aa: ASSLLAGGYNEQF
v_call: TRBV27; j_call: TRBJ1-1; cdr3_aa: ASSPGPVPLGEAF
v_call: TRBV19; j_call: TRBJ1-1; cdr3_aa: ASSIDLVTEAF
v_call: TRBV7-8; j_call: TRBJ1-5; cdr3_aa: ASSFRDLNQPQH
v_call: TRBV18; j_call: TRBJ1-1; cdr3_aa: ASSSANTEAF
v_call: TRBV7-3; j_call: TRBJ1-2; cdr3_aa: ASSVDPGGGYT
v_call: TRBV10-3; j_call: TRBJ2-7; cdr3_aa: AISFTPTYEQY
v_call: TRBV5-8; j_call: TRBJ1-5; cdr3_aa: ASSLVVIRDNGPSQH
v_call: TRBV28; j_call: TRBJ2-1; cdr3_aa: ASSLYQGRGEQF
v_call: TRBV24-1; j_call: TRBJ2-1; cdr3_aa: ATSGAGTGGNNEQF
v_call: TRBV5-8; j_call: TRBJ2-3; cdr3_aa: ASSHMWPPGTQY
v_call: TRBV28; j_call: TRBJ1-5; cdr3_aa: ASSSPGQGGDNQPQH
v_call: TRBV5-6; j_call: TRBJ1-1; cdr3_aa: ASRKQGLNTEAF
v_call: TRBV7-9; j_call: TRBJ1-2; cdr3_aa: ASSLAGGIGYGYT